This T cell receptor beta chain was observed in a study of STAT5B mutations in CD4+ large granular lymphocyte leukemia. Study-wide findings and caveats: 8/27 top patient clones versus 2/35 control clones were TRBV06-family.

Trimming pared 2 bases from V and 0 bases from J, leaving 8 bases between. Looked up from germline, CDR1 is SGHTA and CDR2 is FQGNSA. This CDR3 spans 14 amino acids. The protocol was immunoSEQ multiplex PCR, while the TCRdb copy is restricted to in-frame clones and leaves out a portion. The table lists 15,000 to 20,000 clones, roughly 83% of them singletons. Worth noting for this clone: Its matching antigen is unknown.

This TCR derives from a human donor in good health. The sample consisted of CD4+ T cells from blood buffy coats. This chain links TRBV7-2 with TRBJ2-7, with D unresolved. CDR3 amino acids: CASSLYYSSYEQYF. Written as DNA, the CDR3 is TGTGCCAGCAGCTTATACTACAGCTCCTACGAGCAGTACTTC.